The sequence of this TCR beta chain was determined in a study of blood T cell repertoires in COVID-19. Across the study: Donors in the United States, Italy and Spain gave samples during acute or convalescent COVID-19.

Enrolled through a virtual design, the participants were between roughly 18 and 100 years of age and came from under 30 US areas. Clones were sequenced by immunoSEQ multiplex PCR, and TCRdb holds only the in-frame ones, with some missing. The table lists 250,000 or so clones, about 90% of them singletons, with 1.2% in the top ten. This TCR was sampled from a human donor in a cohort exposed to, infected with or recovered from COVID-19 (not recorded which). The donor label of this sample is uncertain. The sample was PBMCs or T cells enriched from blood (not recorded which).

For the CDR3, the DNA is TGTGCCAGCAGCTCCCTAGGGGGGGCTAATGAAAAACTGTTTTTT. It codes for CASSSLGGANEKLFF. This sequence joins TRBV5-5 and TRBJ1-4, with a possible D match to TRBD1 (6 bases). Germline CDR1 SGHKS, CDR2 YYEKEE (reference sequence). The CDR3 consists of 15 residues. V lost 3 bases to trimming and J lost 3 bases, with 12 bases between them. The whole variable domain, filled in from reference TRBV5-5 and TRBJ1-4, reads DAGVTQSPTHLIKTRGQQVTLRCSPISGHKSVSWYQQVLGQGPQFIFQYYEKEERGRGNFPDRFSARQFPNYSSELNVNALLLGDSALYLCASSSLGGANEKLFFGSGTQLSVL.